These T cell receptor beta chains were read from a single sample in a study of cytomegalovirus exposure and HLA in healthy donors. Measured with immunoSEQ multiplex PCR; TCRdb has only the in-frame clones, and not every one. The table lists 210,000 or so clones, 85% to 90% of them singletons. Sequencing was done on a sample of PBMCs. These TCRs come from a man under 40 in good health and CMV-seronegative. Each CDR3 is given with its conserved first and last residue.

>TRBV6-5|TRBJ2-7
CATRTGSYEQYF
>TRBV18|TRBJ1-2
CASSRQNNYGYTF
>TRBV19|TRBJ2-1
CASSIGSNEQFF
>TRBV9|TRBJ2-5
CASSVGTSRETQYF
>TRBV4-1|TRBJ1-2
CASSQEWGQGFYGYTF
>TRBV28|TRBJ2-3
CAVSGTKTSTDTQYF
>TRBV2|TRBJ2-1
CASSQYNEQFF
>TRBV7-9|TRBJ1-2
CSSSLVFMYLGRDPYGYTF
>TRBV28|TRBJ1-3
CASTDRTGGPGNTIYF
>TRBV5-1|TRBJ2-1
CASSPLAGGPEEQFF
>TRBV9|TRBJ2-3
CASSSGLVSADTQYF
>TRBV7-2|TRBJ2-2
CASSSSTGLDTGELFF
>TRBV30|TRBJ2-1
CAWSGAAEQFF
>TRBV13|TRBJ2-1
CASSLVSGTRYNEQFF
>TRBV6-6|TRBJ1-2
CASSQGGARGGYTF
>TRBV21-1|TRBJ1-1
CASSPRTGVSWNTEAFF
>TRBV5-1|TRBJ1-5
CASSLGQDTPLHQPQHF
>TRBV15|TRBJ2-1
CATSRVGTGSRGNEQFF
>TRBV6-5|TRBJ2-1
CASSLGRGGHNEQFF
>TRBV2|TRBJ1-6
CASSGYRPNSPLHF
>TRBV25-1|TRBJ1-4
CASRQLEWEKLFF
>TRBV6-5|TRBJ2-2
CASSKPGQDTGELFF
>TRBV30|TRBJ1-2
CACAGGRYGYTF
>TRBV19|TRBJ2-7
CASSMGQGYEQYF
>TRBV4-1|TRBJ1-3
CASSRYPDRLRNTIYF
>TRBV7-6|TRBJ2-2
CASSLASRVNTGELFF
>TRBV7-6|TRBJ1-4
CASRQGASNEKLFF
>TRBV11-2|TRBJ2-7
CASSLDHVAGLVYEQYF
>TRBV9|TRBJ1-6
CASSVDPGSSPLHF
>TRBV15|TRBJ1-2
CATSRDGAGVGHTF
>TRBV19|TRBJ1-2
CATELTPGGGYTF
>TRBV9|TRBJ2-4
CASSQELAKNIQYF
>TRBV18|TRBJ2-1
CASSPPNEGWTNEQFF
>TRBV19|TRBJ1-3
CASRTESYSGNTIYF
>TRBV19|TRBJ1-2
CASRSDNRGSGGYTF
>TRBV28|TRBJ2-1
CASSFTGTSGNEQFF
>TRBV5-1|TRBJ2-1
CASSPAGGLAGNEQFF
>TRBV6-1|TRBJ2-6
CASRVQGAGANVLTF
>TRBV5-1|TRBJ1-2
CASSSQTGNPTGYTF
>TRBV28|TRBJ2-7
CASSLGATVHYEQYF
>TRBV5-4|TRBJ2-5
CASSSDRRAQYF
>TRBV23-1|TRBJ2-1
CASHSYRGDYLYNEQFF
>TRBV4-2|TRBJ1-4
CASSQTGMFNEKLFF
>TRBV18|TRBJ1-1
CASSPSKSNTEAFF
>TRBV6-1|NA
CASAELAGESYEQYF
>TRBV4-1|TRBJ1-2
CASSQEGRDRAINYGYTF
>TRBV7-2|TRBJ2-1
CASSLGAGASYEQFF
>TRBV5-6|TRBJ2-3
CASSLANWGGGGTDTQYF
>TRBV28|TRBJ1-2
CASSSYREGYTF